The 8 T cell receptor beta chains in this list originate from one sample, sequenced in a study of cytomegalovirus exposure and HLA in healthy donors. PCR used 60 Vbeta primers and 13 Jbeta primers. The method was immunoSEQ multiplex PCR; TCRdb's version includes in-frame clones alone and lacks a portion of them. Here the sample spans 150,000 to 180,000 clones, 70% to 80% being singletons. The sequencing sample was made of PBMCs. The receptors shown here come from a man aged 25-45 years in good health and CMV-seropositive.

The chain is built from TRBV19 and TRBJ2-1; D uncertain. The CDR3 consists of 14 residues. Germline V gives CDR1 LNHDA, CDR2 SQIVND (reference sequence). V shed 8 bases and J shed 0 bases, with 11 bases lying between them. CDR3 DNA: TGTGCCAGTGTAAATAGCCCCTCCTACAATGAGCAGTTCTTC. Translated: CASVNSPSYNEQFF.

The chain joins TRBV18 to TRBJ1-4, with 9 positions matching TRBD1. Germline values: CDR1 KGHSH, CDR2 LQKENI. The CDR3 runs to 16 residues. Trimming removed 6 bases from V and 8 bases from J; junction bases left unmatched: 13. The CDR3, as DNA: TGTGCCAGCTCGCCCTTAAGCGGGACAGGGATAGAAAAACTGTTTTTT. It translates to CASSPLSGTGIEKLFF. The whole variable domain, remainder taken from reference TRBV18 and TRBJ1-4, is NAGVMQNPRHLVRRRGQEARLRCSPMKGHSHVYWYRQLPEEGLKFMVYLQKENIIDESGMPKERFSAEFPKEGPSILRIQQVVRGDSAAYFCASSPLSGTGIEKLFFGSGTQLSVL.

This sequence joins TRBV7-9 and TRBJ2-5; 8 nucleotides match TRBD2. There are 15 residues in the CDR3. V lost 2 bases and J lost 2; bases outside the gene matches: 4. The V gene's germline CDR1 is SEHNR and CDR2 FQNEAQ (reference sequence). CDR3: CASSLLAGTQETQYF. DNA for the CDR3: TGTGCCAGCAGCTTACTAGCGGGCACACAAGAGACCCAGTACTTC. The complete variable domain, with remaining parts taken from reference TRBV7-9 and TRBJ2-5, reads DTGVSQNPRHKITKRGQNVTFRCDPISEHNRLYWYRQTLGQGPEFLTYFQNEAQLEKSRLLSDRFSAERPKGSFSTLEIQRTEQGDSAMYLCASSLLAGTQETQYFGPGTRLLVL.

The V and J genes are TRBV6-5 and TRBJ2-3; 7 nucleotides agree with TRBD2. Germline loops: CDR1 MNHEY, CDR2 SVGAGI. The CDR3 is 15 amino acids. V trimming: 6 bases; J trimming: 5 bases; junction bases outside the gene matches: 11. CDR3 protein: CASRRGLGAKDTQYF. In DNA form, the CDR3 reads TGTGCCAGCAGACGAGGACTAGGAGCAAAAGATACGCAGTATTTT.

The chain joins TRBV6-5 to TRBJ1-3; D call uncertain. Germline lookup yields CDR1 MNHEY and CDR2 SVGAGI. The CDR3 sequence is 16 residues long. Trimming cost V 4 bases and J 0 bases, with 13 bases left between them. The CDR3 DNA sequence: TGTGCCAGCAGTTTCCGGGGTCCTCGCTCTGGAAACACCATATATTTT. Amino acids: CASSFRGPRSGNTIYF.

The CDR3 is CASSEGGTGGAELFF. The CDR3 DNA reads as TGTGCCAGCAGTGAAGGGGGGACAGGGGGGGCCGAGCTGTTTTTT. The chain links TRBV2 to TRBJ2-2, with TRBD1 matching 11 bases. The CDR3 has 15 amino acids. Germline loops: CDR1 SNHLY, CDR2 FYNNEI. With V trimmed by 1 base and J by 11 bases, 6 bases remained unmatched.

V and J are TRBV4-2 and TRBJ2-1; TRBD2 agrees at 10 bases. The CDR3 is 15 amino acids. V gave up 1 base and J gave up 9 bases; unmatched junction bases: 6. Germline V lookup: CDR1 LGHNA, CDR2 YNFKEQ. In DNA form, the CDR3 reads TGTGCCAGCAGCCAAGCAACACTAGCGGGATCTGAGCAGTTCTTC. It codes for CASSQATLAGSEQFF.

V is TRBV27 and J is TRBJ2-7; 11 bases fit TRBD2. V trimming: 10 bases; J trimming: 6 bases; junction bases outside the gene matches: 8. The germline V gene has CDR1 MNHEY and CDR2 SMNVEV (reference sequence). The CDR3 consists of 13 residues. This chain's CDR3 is CATRLAGLPEQYF. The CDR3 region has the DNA TGTGCCACACGACTAGCGGGACTCCCCGAGCAGTACTTC.